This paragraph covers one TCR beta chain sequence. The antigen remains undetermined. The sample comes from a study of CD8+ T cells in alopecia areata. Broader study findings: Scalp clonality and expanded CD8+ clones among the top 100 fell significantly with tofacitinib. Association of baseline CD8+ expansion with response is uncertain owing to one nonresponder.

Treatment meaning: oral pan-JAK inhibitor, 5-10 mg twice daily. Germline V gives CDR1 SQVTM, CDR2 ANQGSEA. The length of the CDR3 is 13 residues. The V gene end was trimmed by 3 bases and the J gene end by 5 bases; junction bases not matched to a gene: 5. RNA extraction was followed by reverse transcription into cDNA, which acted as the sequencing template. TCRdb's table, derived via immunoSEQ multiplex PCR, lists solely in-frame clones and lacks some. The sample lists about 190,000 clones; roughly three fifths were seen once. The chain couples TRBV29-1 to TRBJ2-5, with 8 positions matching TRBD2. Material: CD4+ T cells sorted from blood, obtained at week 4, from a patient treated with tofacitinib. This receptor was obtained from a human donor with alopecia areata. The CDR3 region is CSVDSGTRETQYF. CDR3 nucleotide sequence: TGCAGCGTTGATAGCGGGACACGGGAGACCCAGTACTTC.